This T cell receptor beta chain is drawn from a study of type 1 regulatory T cells. At the level of the study: An in vitro protocol generated T-allo10, a Tr1-enriched, alloantigen-specific CD4 T cell product. Findings and limits, study-wide: Tr1 cells had a more restricted TCR repertoire than non-Tr1 cells.

A single record per CDR3 protein comes from TCRdb applying MiXCR to the reads. The repertoire holds tens of thousands of distinct CDR3 sequences, with more than 20% as singletons. This CDR3 has 15 residues. The V end was cut by 2 bases, the J end by 4 bases, with 13 bases between. In germline, CDR1 is LNHNV, CDR2 YYDKDF (reference sequence). A word on this clonotype: Its cognate antigen is unknown.

The TCR was taken from a human donor in good health. Input material: cultured type 1 regulatory T (Tr1) cells, either the whole culture or a sorted fraction (not recorded which). The rearrangement uses TRBV15 and TRBJ2-3; tentatively, D is TRBD2 (6 bases). CDR3 region: CATSRYGGESDTQYF. Here the CDR3 DNA reads TGTGCCACCAGCAGATACGGCGGGGAGTCAGATACGCAGTATTTT.